This T cell receptor beta chain was obtained from a study of PD-L1 blockade in urothelial cancer. As for the study in general: Blood samples contained a median about 150,000 T cells.

Germline V gives CDR1 SGHRS, CDR2 YFSETQ. The CDR3 covers 11 residues. V lost 4 bases and J lost 10, with 9 bases in between. Time point noted: pretreatment peripheral blood. Some clones are missing from TCRdb's copy, which holds only in-frame ones; the method was immunoSEQ multiplex PCR. Of around 100,000 clones listed, roughly 84% were seen once; the top ten hold roughly 2%. This chain links TRBV5-1 with TRBJ2-1; TRBD1 might be the D (6 bases). This TCR was sampled from a man aged 60-69 years with urothelial cancer. The material was PBMCs, obtained around atezolizumab (anti-PD-L1) treatment. CDR3 residues: CASSPGQEQFF. In DNA, the CDR3 is TGCGCCAGCAGCCCAGGACAGGAGCAGTTCTTC.